The 12 T cell receptor beta chains presented below share a single source sample, sequenced in a study of T cell changes during pregnancy in multiple sclerosis. The assay was immunoSEQ multiplex PCR, and TCRdb's table has in-frame clones only and misses some. The repertoire consists of approximately 44,000 clones, with 80% to 95% occurring once and the leading ten covering under 0.85%. Sequencing was performed on CD4+ T cells from peripheral blood mononuclear cells, taken before pregnancy. These TCRs come from a female donor with multiple sclerosis, enrolled in a pregnancy study.

V is TRBV9 and J is TRBJ1-1; D uncertain. The germline V gene encodes CDR1 SGDLS and CDR2 YYNGEE. The CDR3 covers 15 residues. Trimming took off 0 bases at V and 0 bases at J, with 9 bases between the two ends. CDR3 coding DNA: TGTGCCAGCAGCGTAGACCCGGGAATGAACACTGAAGCTTTCTTT. This encodes CASSVDPGMNTEAFF. Full variable domain (outside the CDR3, taken from reference TRBV9 and TRBJ1-1): DSGVTQTPKHLITATGQRVTLRCSPRSGDLSVYWYQQSLDQGLQFLIQYYNGEERAKGNILERFSAQQFPDLHSELNLSSLELGDSALYFCASSVDPGMNTEAFFGQGTRLTVV.

The rearrangement links TRBV6-5 to TRBJ1-1, with no clear D. Trimming pared 0 bases from V and 1 base from J, leaving 6 bases between. The germline V gene has CDR1 MNHEY and CDR2 SVGAGI. CDR3 length equals 14 residues. CDR3 sequence: CASSYSARNTEAFF. The CDR3, as DNA: TGTGCCAGCAGTTACTCGGCACGGAACACTGAAGCTTTCTTT.

The chain is built from TRBV7-9 and TRBJ2-5; perhaps TRBD1 as D (6 bases). Trimming took 1 base from V and 2 from J, leaving 17 bases between them. This CDR3 has 17 amino acids. Germline values: CDR1 SEHNR, CDR2 FQNEAQ (reference sequence). The CDR3 sequence: CASSLGRTLRGQETQYF. CDR3 bases: TGTGCCAGCAGCTTAGGCCGAACCCTCAGGGGACAAGAGACCCAGTACTTC.

The V and J genes are TRBV6-1 and TRBJ1-6, with D hard to call. CDR3 size: 14 residues. Germline CDR1 is MNHNS and CDR2 is SASEGT. V was cut by 6 bases and J by 8 bases, with 14 bases left in between. CDR3 nucleotide sequence: TGTGCCAGCAGGCCTCGGGTTAACGATTCACCCCTCCACTTT. Translation gives CASRPRVNDSPLHF.

The V and J genes are TRBV4-2 and TRBJ2-1; 7 bases line up with TRBD2. Germline CDR1 LGHNA, CDR2 YNFKEQ. J lost 2 bases, V lost 4 bases, and 5 bases had no gene match. The CDR3 covers 15 residues. The CDR3 DNA reads as TGTGCCAGCAGCCCCCCGGGACTAACCTACAATGAGCAGTTCTTC. Encoded protein: CASSPPGLTYNEQFF.

This rearrangement joins TRBV4-1 to TRBJ2-3; 8 bases line up with TRBD2. Germline trimming cut 8 bases from V and 6 bases from J; bases unmatched to any gene: 10. Looked up from germline, CDR1 is MGHRA and CDR2 is YSYEKL. The CDR3 has 14 residues. CDR3 bases: TGCGCCAGCGGAGGGACGGGAGGGTGGGATACGCAGTATTTT. It translates to CASGGTGGWDTQYF.

The chain uses TRBV5-1 and TRBJ1-6; no reliable D call. Trimming left V 4 bases short and J 4 bases short, with 18 bases between. Germline V lookup: CDR1 SGHRS, CDR2 YFSETQ. The CDR3 has 17 residues. The CDR3, as DNA: TGCGCCAGCAGCCGAGGGATCGGCCTCGGGTATAATTCACCCCTCCACTTT. Its protein is CASSRGIGLGYNSPLHF.

The chain uses TRBV11-1 and TRBJ2-1; TRBD1 is a possible D gene (6 bases). CDR3 length: 18 amino acids. Deletions cut 1 base from V and 0 bases from J, with 16 bases between. From germline, CDR1 is SGHAT and CDR2 FQDESV (reference sequence). CDR3 DNA sequence: TGTGCCAGCAGCTTAGGCGCAAGGTGGGGGCTCTCCTACAATGAGCAGTTCTTC. It encodes CASSLGARWGLSYNEQFF.

The chain is built from TRBV10-2 and TRBJ2-7; perhaps TRBD2 as D (6 bases). CDR1 is WSHSY, CDR2 SAAADI, per germline. This CDR3 is built from 14 residues. V was pared by 9 bases and J by 0 bases, with 15 bases between. CDR3 bases: TGCGCCAGTCCGGAGGGTGGCAGCTCCTACGAGCAGTACTTC. It is translated as CASPEGGSSYEQYF.

This chain links TRBV2 with TRBJ1-5; TRBD1 matches 7 bases. CDR1 SNHLY and CDR2 FYNNEI come from the germline V gene. CDR3 length: 15 residues. V shed 4 bases, J shed 5 bases, and the junction held 8 bases outside the gene matches. CDR3 DNA: TGTGCCAGCAGTGTCCTCGTAGGGGGCGATCAGCCCCAGCATTTT. Its protein product is CASSVLVGGDQPQHF.

This clone was picked up one time. This chain connects TRBV29-1 to TRBJ2-2; D is perhaps TRBD2 (5 bases). Looked up from germline, CDR1 is SQVTM and CDR2 is ANQGSEA. V dropped 6 bases and J dropped 0 bases, with 11 bases sitting between them. This CDR3 region has 14 residues. The CDR3 DNA is TGCAGCGTGGTGAGAGGGACGAACACCGGGGAGCTGTTTTTT. It specifies CSVVRGTNTGELFF.

This chain connects TRBV18 to TRBJ1-5; D is undetermined. Per the germline V gene, CDR1 is KGHSH and CDR2 is LQKENI. The V and J ends lost 6 bases and 0 bases respectively, with 18 bases between them. The CDR3 consists of 17 residues. CDR3 DNA: TGTGCCAGCTCCAGGACGGACCGGAGGTATAGCAATCAGCCCCAGCATTTT. Translated, it gives CASSRTDRRYSNQPQHF.